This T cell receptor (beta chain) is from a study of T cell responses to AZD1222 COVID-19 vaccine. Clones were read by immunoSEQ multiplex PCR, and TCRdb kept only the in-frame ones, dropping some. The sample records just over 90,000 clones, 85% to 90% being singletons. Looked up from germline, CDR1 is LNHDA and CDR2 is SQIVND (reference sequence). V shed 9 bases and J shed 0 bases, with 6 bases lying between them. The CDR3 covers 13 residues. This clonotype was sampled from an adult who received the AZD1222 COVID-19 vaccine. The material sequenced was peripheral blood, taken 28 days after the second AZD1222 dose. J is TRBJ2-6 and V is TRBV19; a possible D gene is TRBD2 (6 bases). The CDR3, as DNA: TGTGCCAGCGGGGGCTCTGGGGCCAACGTCCTGACTTTC. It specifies CASGGSGANVLTF. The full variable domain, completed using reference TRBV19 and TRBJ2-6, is DGGITQSPKYLFRKEGQNVTLSCEQNLNHDAMYWYRQDPGQGLRLIYYSQIVNDFQKGDIAEGYSVSREKKESFPLTVTSAQKNPTAFYLCASGGSGANVLTFGAGSRLTVL.